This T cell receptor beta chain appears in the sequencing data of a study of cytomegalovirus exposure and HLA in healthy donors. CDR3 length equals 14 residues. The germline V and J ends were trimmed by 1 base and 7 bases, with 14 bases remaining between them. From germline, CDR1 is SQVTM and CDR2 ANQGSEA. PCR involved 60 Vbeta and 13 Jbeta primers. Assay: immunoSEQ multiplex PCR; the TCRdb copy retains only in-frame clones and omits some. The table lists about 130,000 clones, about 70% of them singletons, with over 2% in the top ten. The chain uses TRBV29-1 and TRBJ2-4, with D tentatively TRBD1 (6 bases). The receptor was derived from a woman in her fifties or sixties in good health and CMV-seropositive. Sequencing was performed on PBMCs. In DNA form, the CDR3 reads TGCAGCGTTGAAGCAGGGGACCGTCAGAACATTCAGTACTTC. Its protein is CSVEAGDRQNIQYF.